This T cell receptor beta chain was retrieved from a study of identical twins. Germline CDR1 DFQATT, CDR2 SNEGSKA (reference sequence). The CDR3 consists of 15 residues. The germline V and J ends were trimmed by 2 bases and 4 bases, with 15 bases remaining between them. This clonotype occurred many times. In TCRdb, the 5' RACE reads were re-called with MiXCR into one record per CDR3 protein. The data contain hundreds of thousands of distinct CDR3 sequences, over 8.5% of them singletons. The sample also formed part of further work on yellow fever vaccine responses in identical twins.

The rearrangement joins TRBV20-1 to TRBJ2-1; perhaps D is TRBD1 or TRBD2 (5 bases each). Sequenced sample: CD8+ T cells sorted from blood. The TCR was taken from a woman under 30 in good health. The CDR3 DNA is TGCAGTGCTAGACCTACGGCAGGGAGTTACAATGAGCAGTTCTTC. This sequence encodes CSARPTAGSYNEQFF.